Each of the 18 T cell receptor beta chains below was sequenced from the same sample in a study of cytomegalovirus exposure and HLA in healthy donors. Amplification used 60 Vbeta primers and 13 Jbeta primers. Repertoires were generated with immunoSEQ multiplex PCR, while TCRdb's copy carries only in-frame clones and drops some. Of under 150,000 clones in the sample, 80% to 90% are singletons; the top ten hold approximately 2.5%. Input material: PBMCs. These receptors were obtained from a man in his fifties or sixties in good health and CMV-seronegative.

J is TRBJ1-1 and V is TRBV19; D possibly corresponds to TRBD1 (6 bases). Germline CDR1 reads LNHDA; CDR2 reads SQIVND (reference sequence). The length of the CDR3 is 12 residues. V was clipped by 11 bases and J by 5 bases, with 15 bases between them. CDR3 bases: TGTGCCGCCAGGGCGGGGGCGACTGAAGCTTTCTTT. Translation gives CAARAGATEAFF.

This clone is a singleton in its sample. V gene TRBV6-1 combines with J gene TRBJ1-1; D uncertain. Germline loops: CDR1 MNHNS, CDR2 SASEGT. This CDR3 has 15 residues. V dropped 3 bases and J dropped 4 bases, with 15 bases sitting between them. The CDR3 DNA follows: TGTGCCAGCAGTGAGGGCAGCTGGCGGGGCACTGAAGCTTTCTTT. This encodes CASSEGSWRGTEAFF.

J is TRBJ2-5 and V is TRBV19, with 14 bases lining up with TRBD2. CDR1 is LNHDA and CDR2 is SQIVND in the germline V gene (reference sequence). The CDR3 runs 17 residues. V lost 1 base to trimming and J lost 0 bases; unmatched junction nucleotides: 1. The DNA of the CDR3 is TGTGCCAGTAGTATAGGGGGACTAGCGGGGGACCAAGAGACCCAGTACTTC. Protein sequence: CASSIGGLAGDQETQYF.

This clone has only a few counts. This chain uses TRBV6-5 with TRBJ1-1; tentatively, D is TRBD1 (6 bases). V lost 2 bases to trimming and J lost 5 bases, with 12 bases between them. Germline V gene data show CDR1 as MNHEY and CDR2 as SVGAGI. The CDR3 spans 14 residues. CDR3 residues: CASSYGGTKTEAFF. CDR3 in DNA: TGTGCCAGCAGTTACGGTGGGACAAAGACTGAAGCTTTCTTT.

The gene calls are TRBV13 and TRBJ1-2, with a tentative D call TRBD1 (6 bases). Deletions cut 3 bases from V and 2 bases from J, with 7 bases between. CDR1 is PRHDT, CDR2 FYEKMQ, per germline (reference sequence). The CDR3 totals 13 residues. CDR3 DNA: TGTGCCAGCAGCTTGCAGGGGAACTATGGCTACACCTTC. This encodes CASSLQGNYGYTF.

The rearrangement uses TRBV27 and TRBJ2-3, with TRBD2 matching over 9 bases. Germline V gives CDR1 MNHEY, CDR2 SMNVEV (reference sequence). The V segment lost 5 bases and the J segment 2 bases; nucleotides outside the gene matches: 8. This CDR3 comprises 16 residues. CDR3 residues: CASSPRVAGDTDTQYF. The CDR3 DNA follows: TGTGCCAGCAGTCCCCGGGTAGCGGGGGACACAGATACGCAGTATTTT.

The J gene is TRBJ1-6, the V gene TRBV5-1; 8 bases fit TRBD1. The CDR3 is made up of 14 amino acids. Losses at the gene ends were 3 bases for V and 7 bases for J; bases not matched to a gene: 3. Germline CDR1 is SGHRS and CDR2 is YFSETQ. The CDR3 loop is CASSSRDRNSPLHF. The CDR3, as DNA: TGCGCCAGCAGCTCCCGGGACAGGAATTCACCCCTCCACTTT.

The V gene is TRBV6-6, the J gene TRBJ2-7; tentative D call: TRBD1 (6 bases). Germline-derived CDR1 and CDR2 are MNHNY and SVGAGI (reference sequence). The CDR3 spans 15 residues. V was pared by 6 bases and J by 4 bases, with 19 bases between. The chain's CDR3 is CASRLKDRDFYEQYF. The CDR3 DNA is TGTGCCAGCAGACTAAAGGACAGAGACTTTTACGAGCAGTACTTC.

The chain recombines TRBV19 with TRBJ1-1; TRBD1 might be the D (6 bases). The CDR3 totals 17 residues. Germline-derived CDR1 and CDR2 are LNHDA and SQIVND (reference sequence). The V gene lost 3 bases and the J gene lost 0 bases, with 17 bases spanning the gap. CDR3 in amino acids: CASSISRGLNMNTEAFF. CDR3 DNA sequence: TGTGCCAGTAGTATTAGCAGGGGATTAAATATGAACACTGAAGCTTTCTTT.

A single count supports this clone. The chain joins TRBV13 to TRBJ1-1, with no clear D. Between the trimmed V and J ends, which lost 0 bases and 3 bases, there was a span of 8 bases. The CDR3 loop spans 14 amino acids. Per the germline V gene, CDR1 is PRHDT and CDR2 is FYEKMQ (reference sequence). CDR3 amino acids: CASSLGRIYTEAFF. The DNA for the CDR3 is TGTGCCAGCAGCTTAGGCAGGATTTACACTGAAGCTTTCTTT. The full variable domain, rest sourced from reference TRBV13 and TRBJ1-1, is AAGVIQSPRHLIKEKRETATLKCYPIPRHDTVYWYQQGPGQDPQFLISFYEKMQSDKGSIPDRFSAQQFSDYHSELNMSSLELGDSALYFCASSLGRIYTEAFFGQGTRLTVV.

The V call is TRBV27, the J call TRBJ2-7, with 7 bases that match TRBD1. The germline V gene has CDR1 MNHEY and CDR2 SMNVEV (reference sequence). The ends lost 5 bases at V and 5 bases at J; junction bases unmatched: 15. The CDR3 runs to 16 residues. The CDR3, as DNA: TGTGCCAGCAGTGCCCAAGCTTCCGGGACAGCAGACGAGCAGTACTTC. This translates into CASSAQASGTADEQYF.

The chain is built from TRBV15 and TRBJ2-3; 9 bases agree with TRBD1. In germline, CDR1 is LNHNV, CDR2 YYDKDF (reference sequence). V shed 1 base, J shed 2 bases, and the junction held 1 base outside the gene matches. The CDR3 loop spans 15 amino acids. The CDR3 is CATSRGQGDTDTQYF. DNA of the CDR3: TGTGCCACCAGCAGAGGACAGGGGGACACAGATACGCAGTATTTT.

V and J are TRBV4-3 and TRBJ2-1; TRBD1 matches 8 bases. Germline lookup yields CDR1 LGHNA and CDR2 YSLEER. CDR3 length: 17 amino acids. Trimming took 1 base from V and 8 from J; bases not matched to a gene: 13. In DNA form, the CDR3 reads TGCGCCAGCAGCCAAGGGGGCCCCTACAGGGGGGTGGATGAGCAGTTCTTC. It yields the protein CASSQGGPYRGVDEQFF.

The V gene is TRBV30, the J gene TRBJ2-7; D ambiguous. CDR1 and CDR2 from the germline V gene are GTSNPN and SVGIG (reference sequence). Trimming removed 7 bases at V and 2 bases at J, with 15 bases between. This CDR3 comprises 13 residues. The CDR3 nucleotides are TGTGCCTCCGACCGAGGTAGTACCTACGAGCAGTACTTC. It translates to CASDRGSTYEQYF.

The CDR3 nucleotides read TGTGCCAGCAGCTCTTTAGCGGGGCTACAAGAGACCCAGTACTTC. Translated, it gives CASSSLAGLQETQYF. This chain joins TRBV14 and TRBJ2-5; 8 bases match TRBD2. From germline, CDR1 is SGHDN and CDR2 FVKESK. Trimming took 5 bases from V and 2 from J; bases not matched to a gene: 7. The CDR3 runs 15 residues.

The chain couples TRBV4-1 to TRBJ1-4, with D hard to call. Between the trimmed V and J ends, which lost 1 base and 5 bases, there was a span of 14 bases. This CDR3 comprises 16 residues. The germline CDR1 and CDR2 sequences are MGHRA and YSYEKL. The CDR3 sequence is CASSQVSGLPNEKLFF. The CDR3 DNA follows: TGCGCCAGCAGCCAAGTGTCAGGACTGCCAAATGAAAAACTGTTTTTT.

There are a few counts of this clone. The chain links TRBV5-4 to TRBJ2-7; 7 bases fit TRBD1. Looked up from germline, CDR1 is SGHNT and CDR2 is YYREEE (reference sequence). Unmatched junction bases numbered 6, after V lost 1 base and J lost 5 bases. The CDR3 sequence is 14 residues long. CDR3 DNA: TGTGCCAGCAGCTTGCAACAGGGGAACAACGAGCAGTACTTC. Translating it yields CASSLQQGNNEQYF.

This chain connects TRBV4-1 to TRBJ1-5; D remains ambiguous. Germline V gene sequence: CDR1 MGHRA, CDR2 YSYEKL. Trimming cost V 4 bases and J 1 base, with 17 bases left between them. The CDR3 has 17 residues. This CDR3 is CASSLGSRAGSNQPQHF. DNA of the CDR3: TGCGCCAGCAGCCTCGGGAGTAGGGCGGGGAGCAATCAGCCCCAGCATTTT.